A single sample gave rise to the 11 T cell receptor beta chains below, sequenced in a study of cytomegalovirus exposure and HLA in healthy donors. PCR amplification relied on 60 Vbeta primers (plus 13 Jbeta primers). Sequencing used immunoSEQ multiplex PCR; TCRdb keeps in-frame clones, though not all of them. The table has 30,000 to 40,000 clones, roughly 69% seen once. The sequenced sample was PBMCs. The receptor source for this set is a man aged 30 to 45 in good health and CMV-seronegative.

The chain uses TRBV29-1 and TRBJ2-5, with 8 bases aligning to TRBD2. The CDR3 has 12 residues. Germline loops: CDR1 SQVTM, CDR2 ANQGSEA. The ends lost 7 bases at V and 5 bases at J; junction bases unmatched: 6. CDR3 in DNA: TGCAGCGGGGCGGGGGGCGCGGAGACCCAGTACTTC. Amino acid sequence: CSGAGGAETQYF.

A few counts support this clone. This sequence joins TRBV7-2 and TRBJ2-7; D might be TRBD2 (6 bases). This CDR3 has 13 residues. Germline V CDR1 and CDR2: SGHTA, FQGNSA. V was clipped by 1 base and J by 4 bases, with 8 bases between them. CDR3 in DNA: TGTGCCAGCAGCTTAGGCGCGGGATACGAGCAGTACTTC. Translating it yields CASSLGAGYEQYF.

The chain joins TRBV14 to TRBJ1-6; TRBD1 matches at 7 bases. V shed 7 bases and J 6 bases; nucleotides not matched to a gene: 3. Germline V gene data show CDR1 as SGHDN and CDR2 as FVKESK. This CDR3 contains 13 residues. This CDR3 reads CASNPGGNSPLHF. The CDR3 DNA follows: TGTGCCAGCAACCCAGGGGGTAATTCACCCCTCCACTTT.

This clone was counted only a few times. V gene TRBV4-2 combines with J gene TRBJ1-5, with 11 bases lining up with TRBD1. The germline gives CDR1 LGHNA, CDR2 YNFKEQ. V shed 1 base, J shed 5 bases, and the junction held 13 bases outside the gene matches. This CDR3 has 19 residues. CDR3 region: CASSQVGTGGSRDYQPQHF. The CDR3, as DNA: TGTGCCAGCAGCCAAGTGGGGACAGGGGGATCGAGAGATTATCAGCCCCAGCATTTT.

The chain couples TRBV7-2 to TRBJ2-7; 11 positions agree with TRBD2. V was clipped by 4 bases and J by 6 bases; unmatched bases: 8. CDR1 and CDR2 from the germline V gene are SGHTA and FQGNSA. The CDR3 contains 15 residues. The CDR3 DNA is TGTGCCAGCAGCTCCGGGACTAGCGGTCGGGGCGAGCAGTACTTC. This encodes CASSSGTSGRGEQYF.

J is TRBJ1-2 and V is TRBV10-3; TRBD1 might be the D (5 bases). The CDR3 sequence is 12 residues long. CDR1 and CDR2 (germline): ENHRY, SYGVKD. V was pared by 10 bases and J by 8 bases, with 17 bases between. The CDR3: CATLPGQGGYTF. CDR3 coding DNA: TGTGCCACCTTACCAGGACAAGGCGGCTACACCTTC.

The rearrangement links TRBV5-1 to TRBJ2-3, with D possibly matching TRBD2 (5 bases). Germline V lookup: CDR1 SGHRS, CDR2 YFSETQ. V lost 0 bases to trimming and J lost 6 bases, with 11 bases between them. The CDR3 covers 14 residues. CDR3 residues: CASSLAAGADTQYF. The CDR3 nucleotides are TGCGCCAGCAGCTTGGCCGCGGGTGCGGATACGCAGTATTTT.

The chain recombines TRBV25-1 with TRBJ2-1, with D possibly TRBD1 on 6 matching bases. V was clipped by 2 bases and J by 8 bases, with 13 bases between them. There are 14 residues in the CDR3. CDR1 and CDR2 (germline): MGHDK, SYGVNS. The CDR3 region is CASSERVQGDEQFF. Here the CDR3 DNA reads TGTGCCAGCAGTGAAAGGGTACAGGGCGATGAGCAGTTCTTC.

The chain couples TRBV10-3 to TRBJ2-4; D call uncertain. V was cut by 3 bases and J by 0 bases, with 21 bases left in between. This CDR3 spans 19 amino acids. Germline V gene lookup returns CDR1 ENHRY and CDR2 SYGVKD. CDR3 region: CAISDQLPIILQAKNIQYF. The CDR3 DNA reads TGTGCCATCAGTGACCAATTACCCATCATATTACAAGCCAAAAACATTCAGTACTTC.

The chain links TRBV19 to TRBJ1-5, with 9 bases that match TRBD1. This CDR3 is built from 13 residues. Unmatched junction bases numbered 2, after V lost 6 bases and J lost 5 bases. Germline CDR1 LNHDA, CDR2 SQIVND (reference sequence). CDR3 nucleotide sequence: TGTGCCAGTAGACGGACAGGGGATCAGCCCCAGCATTTT. This codes for CASRRTGDQPQHF.

V and J are TRBV7-6 and TRBJ2-1; the match to TRBD1 covers 7 bases. Germline V CDR1 and CDR2: SGHVS, FNYEAQ. This CDR3 is 15 amino acids long. V was pared by 6 bases and J by 7 bases, with 12 bases of the junction left unmatched. The CDR3 sequence is CASSPLEPRGNEQFF. DNA for the CDR3: TGTGCCAGCAGTCCCTTGGAGCCCAGGGGGAATGAGCAGTTCTTC.